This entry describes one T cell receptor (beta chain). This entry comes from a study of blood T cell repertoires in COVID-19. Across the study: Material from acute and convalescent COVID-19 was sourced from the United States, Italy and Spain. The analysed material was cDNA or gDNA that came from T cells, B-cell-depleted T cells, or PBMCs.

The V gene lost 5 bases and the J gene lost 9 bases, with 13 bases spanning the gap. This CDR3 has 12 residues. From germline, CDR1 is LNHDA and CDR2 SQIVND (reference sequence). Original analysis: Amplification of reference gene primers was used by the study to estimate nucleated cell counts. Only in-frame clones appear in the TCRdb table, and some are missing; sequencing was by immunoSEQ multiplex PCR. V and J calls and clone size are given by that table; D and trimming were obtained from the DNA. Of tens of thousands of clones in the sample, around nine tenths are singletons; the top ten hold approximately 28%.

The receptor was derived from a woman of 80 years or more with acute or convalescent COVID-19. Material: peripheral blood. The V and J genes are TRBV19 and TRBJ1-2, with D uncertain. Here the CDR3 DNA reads TGTGCCAGTAGTTCCGCGGGAGGGAGCTACACCTTC. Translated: CASSSAGGSYTF.